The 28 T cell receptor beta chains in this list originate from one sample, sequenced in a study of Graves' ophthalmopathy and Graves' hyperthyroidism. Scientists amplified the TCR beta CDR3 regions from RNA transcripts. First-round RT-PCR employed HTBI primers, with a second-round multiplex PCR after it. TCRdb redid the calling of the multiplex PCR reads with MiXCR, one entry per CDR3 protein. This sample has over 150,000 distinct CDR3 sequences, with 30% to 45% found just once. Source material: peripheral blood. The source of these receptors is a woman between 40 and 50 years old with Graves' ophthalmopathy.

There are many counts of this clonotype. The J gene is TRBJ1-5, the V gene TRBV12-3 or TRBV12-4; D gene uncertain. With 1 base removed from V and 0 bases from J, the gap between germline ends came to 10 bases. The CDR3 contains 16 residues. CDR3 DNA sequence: TGTGCCAGCAGTTTAGGATCTCTTAATAGCAATCAGCCCCAGCATTTT. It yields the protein CASSLGSLNSNQPQHF.

The CDR3 nucleotides read TGTGCCAGCAGCCCGAGGACAGGGGCTTCCTATGGCTACACCTTC. Its translation is CASSPRTGASYGYTF. The V and J genes are TRBV7-2 and TRBJ1-2; 9 nucleotides line up with TRBD1. Looked up from germline, CDR1 is SGHTA and CDR2 is FQGNSA. The CDR3 loop spans 15 amino acids. Losses at the gene ends were 5 bases for V and 4 bases for J; bases not matched to a gene: 8. The complete variable domain, with remaining parts taken from reference TRBV7-2 and TRBJ1-2, reads GAGVSQSPSNKVTEKGKDVELRCDPISGHTALYWYRQSLGQGLEFLIYFQGNSAPDKSGLPSDRFSAERTGGSVSTLTIQRTQQEDSAVYLCASSPRTGASYGYTFGSGTRLTVV.

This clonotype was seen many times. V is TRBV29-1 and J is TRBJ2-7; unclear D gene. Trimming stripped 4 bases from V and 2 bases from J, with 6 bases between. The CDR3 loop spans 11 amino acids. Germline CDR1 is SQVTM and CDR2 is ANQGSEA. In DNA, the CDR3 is TGCAGCGTTGGTGGTACCTACGAGCAGTACTTC. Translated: CSVGGTYEQYF.

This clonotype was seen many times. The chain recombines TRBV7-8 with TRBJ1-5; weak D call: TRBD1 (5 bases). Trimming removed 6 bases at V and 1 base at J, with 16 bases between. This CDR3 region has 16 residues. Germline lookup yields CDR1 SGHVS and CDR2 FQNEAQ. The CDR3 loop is CASSTMTAASNQPQHF. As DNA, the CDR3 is TGTGCCAGCAGTACTATGACAGCGGCCAGCAATCAGCCCCAGCATTTT.

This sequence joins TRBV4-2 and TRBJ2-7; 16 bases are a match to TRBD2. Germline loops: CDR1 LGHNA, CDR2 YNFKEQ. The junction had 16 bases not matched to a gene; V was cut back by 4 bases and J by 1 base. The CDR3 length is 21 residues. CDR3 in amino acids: CASSLGVGTSGRAQKSYEQYF. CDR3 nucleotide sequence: TGTGCCAGCAGCCTAGGGGTGGGGACTAGCGGGAGGGCCCAGAAGTCCTACGAGCAGTACTTC.

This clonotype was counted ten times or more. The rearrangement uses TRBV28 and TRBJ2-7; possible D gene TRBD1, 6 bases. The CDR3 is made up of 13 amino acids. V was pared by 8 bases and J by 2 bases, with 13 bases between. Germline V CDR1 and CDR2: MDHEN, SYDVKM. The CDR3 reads CASWDDRTYEQYF. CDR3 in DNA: TGTGCCAGCTGGGACGACAGGACCTACGAGCAGTACTTC. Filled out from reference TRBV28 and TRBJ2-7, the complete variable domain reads DVKVTQSSRYLVKRTGEKVFLECVQDMDHENMFWYRQDPGLGLRLIYFSYDVKMKEKGDIPEGYSVSREKKERFSLILESASTNQTSMYLCASWDDRTYEQYFGPGTRLTVT.

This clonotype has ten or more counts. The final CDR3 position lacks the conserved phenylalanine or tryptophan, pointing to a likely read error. The DNA of the CDR3 is TGCAGCGTGACAGGGAGGGTGAGCACTGAAGCTTTCCTT. Translating it yields CSVTGRVSTEAFL. The chain carries TRBV29-1 and TRBJ1-1; 7 nucleotides align to TRBD1. The CDR3 has 13 residues. Germline values: CDR1 SQVTM, CDR2 ANQGSEA. With V trimmed by 6 bases and J by 4 bases, 8 bases remained unmatched.

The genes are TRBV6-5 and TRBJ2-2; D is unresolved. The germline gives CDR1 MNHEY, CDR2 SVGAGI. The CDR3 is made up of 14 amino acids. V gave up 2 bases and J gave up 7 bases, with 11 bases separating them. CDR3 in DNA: TGTGCCAGCAGTTACCCGACCCGGTTCGGGGAGCTGTTTTTT. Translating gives CASSYPTRFGELFF.

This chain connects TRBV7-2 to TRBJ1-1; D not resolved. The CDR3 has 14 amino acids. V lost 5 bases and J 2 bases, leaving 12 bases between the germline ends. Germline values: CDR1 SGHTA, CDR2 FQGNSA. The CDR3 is CASSPWTSNTEAFF. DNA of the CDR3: TGTGCCAGCAGCCCTTGGACGAGTAACACTGAAGCTTTCTTT. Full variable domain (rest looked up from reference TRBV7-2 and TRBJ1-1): GAGVSQSPSNKVTEKGKDVELRCDPISGHTALYWYRQSLGQGLEFLIYFQGNSAPDKSGLPSDRFSAERTGGSVSTLTIQRTQQEDSAVYLCASSPWTSNTEAFFGQGTRLTVV.

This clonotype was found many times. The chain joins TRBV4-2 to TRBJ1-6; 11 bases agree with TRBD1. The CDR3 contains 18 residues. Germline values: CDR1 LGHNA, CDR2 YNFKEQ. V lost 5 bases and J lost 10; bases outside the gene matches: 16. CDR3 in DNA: TGTGCCAGCAGCGTAGCAAAATTCAACCGGGACAGGGGGTCACCCCTCCACTTT. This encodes CASSVAKFNRDRGSPLHF.

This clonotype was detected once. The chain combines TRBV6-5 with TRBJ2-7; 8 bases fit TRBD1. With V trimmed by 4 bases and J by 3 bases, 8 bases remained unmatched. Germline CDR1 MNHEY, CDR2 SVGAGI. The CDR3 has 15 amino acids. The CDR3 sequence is CASSSQRTGLYEQYF. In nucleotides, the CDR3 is TGTGCCAGCAGTTCCCAAAGGACAGGGCTCTACGAGCAGTACTTC.

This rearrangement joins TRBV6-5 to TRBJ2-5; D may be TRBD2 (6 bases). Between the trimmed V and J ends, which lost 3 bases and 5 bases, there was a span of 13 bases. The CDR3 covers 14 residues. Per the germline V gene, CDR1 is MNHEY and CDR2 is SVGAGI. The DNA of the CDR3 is TGTGCCAGCAGTTATATCGATGCGGGGGAGACCCAGTACTTC. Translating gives CASSYIDAGETQYF.

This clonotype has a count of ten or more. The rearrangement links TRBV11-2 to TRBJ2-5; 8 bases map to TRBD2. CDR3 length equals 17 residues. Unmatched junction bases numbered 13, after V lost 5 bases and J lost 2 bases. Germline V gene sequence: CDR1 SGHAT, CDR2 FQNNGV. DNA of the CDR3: TGTGCCAGCAGCCCCAGGCTGGGTAGCGGGGTACAAGAGACCCAGTACTTC. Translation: CASSPRLGSGVQETQYF.

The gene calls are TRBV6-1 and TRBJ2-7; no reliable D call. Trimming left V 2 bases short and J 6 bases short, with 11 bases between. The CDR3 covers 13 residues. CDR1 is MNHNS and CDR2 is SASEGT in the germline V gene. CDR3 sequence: CASSEMAGSEQYF. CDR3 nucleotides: TGTGCCAGCAGTGAAATGGCAGGCAGCGAGCAGTACTTC.

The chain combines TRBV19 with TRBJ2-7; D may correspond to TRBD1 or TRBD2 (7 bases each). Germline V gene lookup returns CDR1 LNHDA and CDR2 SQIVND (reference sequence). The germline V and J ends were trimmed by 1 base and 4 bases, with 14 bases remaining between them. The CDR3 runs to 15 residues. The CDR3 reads CASSIVSRGGYEQYF. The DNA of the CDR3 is TGTGCCAGTAGTATAGTATCCAGGGGGGGGTACGAGCAGTACTTC.

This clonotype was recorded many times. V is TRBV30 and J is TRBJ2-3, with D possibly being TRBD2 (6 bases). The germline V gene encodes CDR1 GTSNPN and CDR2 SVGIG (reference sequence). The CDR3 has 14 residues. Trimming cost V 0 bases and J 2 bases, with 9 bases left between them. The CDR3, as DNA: TGTGCCTGGAGTGTGGGAGGATCCACAGATACGCAGTATTTT. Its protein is CAWSVGGSTDTQYF.

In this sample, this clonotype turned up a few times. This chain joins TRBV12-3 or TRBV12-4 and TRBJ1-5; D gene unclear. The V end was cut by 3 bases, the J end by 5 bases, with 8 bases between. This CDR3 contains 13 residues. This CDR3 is CASSLNTHQPQHF. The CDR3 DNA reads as TGTGCCAGCAGTTTGAACACTCATCAGCCCCAGCATTTT.

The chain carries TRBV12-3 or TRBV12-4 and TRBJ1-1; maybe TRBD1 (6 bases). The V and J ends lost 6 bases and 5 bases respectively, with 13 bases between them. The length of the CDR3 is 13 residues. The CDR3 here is CASRSDSRTEAFF. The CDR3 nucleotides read TGTGCCAGCAGGTCGGACAGTAGGACTGAAGCTTTCTTT.

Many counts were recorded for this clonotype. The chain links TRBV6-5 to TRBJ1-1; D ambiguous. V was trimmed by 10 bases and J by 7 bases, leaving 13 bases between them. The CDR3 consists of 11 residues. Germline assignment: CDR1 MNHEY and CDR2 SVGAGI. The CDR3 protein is CAILRGSEAFF. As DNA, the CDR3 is TGTGCCATACTCAGAGGAAGTGAAGCTTTCTTT.

DNA for the CDR3: TGTGCCAGTAGTATAGATTACAGAGGCAGGGGGGTGTCTCAGCCCCAGCATTTT. This encodes CASSIDYRGRGVSQPQHF. This chain links TRBV19 with TRBJ1-5; 7 bases match TRBD1. The CDR3 sequence is 18 residues long. Unmatched junction bases numbered 14, after V lost 0 bases and J lost 6 bases. From germline, CDR1 is LNHDA and CDR2 SQIVND (reference sequence).

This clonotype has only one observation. CDR3 sequence: CASHAGSYEQYF. The CDR3 DNA reads TGTGCCAGCCACGCCGGATCCTACGAGCAGTACTTC. The chain couples TRBV28 to TRBJ2-7, with no clear D. Germline V gene data show CDR1 as MDHEN and CDR2 as SYDVKM. Trimming stripped 8 bases from V and 1 base from J, with 9 bases between. CDR3 size: 12 residues.

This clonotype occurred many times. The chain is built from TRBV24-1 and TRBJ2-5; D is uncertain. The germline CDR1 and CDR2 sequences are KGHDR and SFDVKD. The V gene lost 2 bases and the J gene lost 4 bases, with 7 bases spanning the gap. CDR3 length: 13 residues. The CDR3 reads CATSDWLAETQYF. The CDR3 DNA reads TGTGCCACCAGTGATTGGCTCGCAGAGACCCAGTACTTC.

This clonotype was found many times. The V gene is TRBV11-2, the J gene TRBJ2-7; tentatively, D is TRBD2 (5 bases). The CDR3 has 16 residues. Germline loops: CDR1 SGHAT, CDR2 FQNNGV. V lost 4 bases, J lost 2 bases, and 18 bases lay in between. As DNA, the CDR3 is TGTGCCAGCAGCTCATGGAGGCTAGACGCCGCCTACGAGCAGTACTTC. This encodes CASSSWRLDAAYEQYF.

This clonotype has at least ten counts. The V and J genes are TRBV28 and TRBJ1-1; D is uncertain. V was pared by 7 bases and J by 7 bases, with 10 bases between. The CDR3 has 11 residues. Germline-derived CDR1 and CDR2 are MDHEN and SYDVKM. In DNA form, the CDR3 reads TGTGCCAGCATCCAACGGGGTGAAGCTTTCTTT. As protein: CASIQRGEAFF.

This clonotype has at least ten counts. The CDR3 loop is CASSLGSGSTDTQYF. DNA for the CDR3: TGTGCCAGCAGTTTAGGTTCTGGGAGCACAGATACGCAGTATTTT. V is TRBV12-3 or TRBV12-4 and J is TRBJ2-3, with D uncertain. Trimming stripped 1 base from V and 0 bases from J, with 8 bases between. The CDR3 runs 15 residues.

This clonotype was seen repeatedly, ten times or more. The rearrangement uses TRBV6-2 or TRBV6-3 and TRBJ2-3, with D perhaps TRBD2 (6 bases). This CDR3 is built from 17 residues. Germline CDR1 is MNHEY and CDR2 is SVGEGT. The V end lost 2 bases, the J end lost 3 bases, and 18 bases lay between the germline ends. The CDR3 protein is CASSYNQGKGGTDTQYF. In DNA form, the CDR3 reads TGTGCCAGCAGTTACAATCAGGGTAAAGGAGGGACAGATACGCAGTATTTT.

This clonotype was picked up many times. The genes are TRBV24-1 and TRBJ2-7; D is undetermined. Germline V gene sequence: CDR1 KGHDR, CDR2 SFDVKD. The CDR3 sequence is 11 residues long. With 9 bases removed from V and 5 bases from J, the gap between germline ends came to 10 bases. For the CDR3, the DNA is TGTGCCACCGGTCTTGGGGACGAGCAGTACTTC. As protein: CATGLGDEQYF.

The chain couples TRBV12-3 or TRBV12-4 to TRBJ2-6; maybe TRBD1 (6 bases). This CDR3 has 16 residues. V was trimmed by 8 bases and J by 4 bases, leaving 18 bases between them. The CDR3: CASRPTTGSGANVLTF. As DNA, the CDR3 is TGTGCCAGCCGTCCGACAACAGGGTCCGGGGCCAACGTCCTGACTTTC.